This T cell receptor (beta chain) was captured in a study of T cells and Merkel cell carcinoma outcomes. On this clone: The antigen is unknown.

The CDR3 loop spans 12 amino acids. Germline values: CDR1 SEHNR, CDR2 FQNEAQ (reference sequence). The V end was cut by 7 bases, the J end by 0 bases, with 7 bases between. Study-level results: In Merkel cell carcinoma, repertoire and T-cell density reportedly predicted outcomes.

TCRdb's copy holds only in-frame clones and misses some; the assay was immunoSEQ multiplex PCR. This sample yields about 15,000 clones, of which around 86% are seen a single time; approximately 8% belongs to the top ten. Sample: tumor tissue from Merkel cell carcinoma. The chain joins TRBV7-9 to TRBJ2-7; unclear D gene. This receptor was taken from a human donor with Merkel cell carcinoma. CDR3 loop: CASTLDSYEQYF. The CDR3 DNA follows: TGTGCCAGCACCCTCGACTCCTACGAGCAGTACTTC.